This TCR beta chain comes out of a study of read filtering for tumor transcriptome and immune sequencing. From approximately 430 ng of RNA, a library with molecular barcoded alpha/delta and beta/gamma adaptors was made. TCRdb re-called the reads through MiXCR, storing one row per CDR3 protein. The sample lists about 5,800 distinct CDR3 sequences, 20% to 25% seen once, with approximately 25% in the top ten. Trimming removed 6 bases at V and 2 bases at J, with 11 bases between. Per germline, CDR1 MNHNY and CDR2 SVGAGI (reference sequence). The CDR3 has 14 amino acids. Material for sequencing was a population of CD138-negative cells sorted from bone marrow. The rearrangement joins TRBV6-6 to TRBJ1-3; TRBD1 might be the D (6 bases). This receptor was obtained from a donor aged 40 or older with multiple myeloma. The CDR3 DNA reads TGTGCCAGCAGCCCACAGGGTGCTGGAAACACCATATATTTT. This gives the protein CASSPQGAGNTIYF.